The rows below give T cell receptor beta chains drawn from one sample of a study of radiation and T cells in renal cell carcinoma. Using immunoSEQ multiplex PCR, the repertoire was profiled, and TCRdb retains in-frame clones only, with some absent. Found here are 94,000 or so clones, about four fifths of them singletons; the top ten hold around 6.7%. Material: blood, obtained from a patient whose treatment included radiotherapy and nephrectomy. The receptors were sampled from a man aged 55 to 70 with renal cell carcinoma. The CDR3 runs from the conserved cysteine through the conserved F or W. The D gene is left open where the match is weak. The listing skips clone size in some rows; elsewhere it reads once, few, many or a size class.

.,TRBV5-1,TRBJ1-1,TRBD1,TGCGCCAGTAGCGGGACAGGGGGGAGTACTGAAGCTTTCTTT,CASSGTGGSTEAFF
.,TRBV7-9,TRBJ2-3,TRBD2,TGTGCCAGCAGCTCGGGGATAGCGGGAGCAGATACGCAGTATTTT,CASSSGIAGADTQYF
.,TRBV5-1,TRBJ1-2,.,TGCGCCAGCAGCGGGGGGGCTAACTATGGCTACACCTTC,CASSGGANYGYTF
.,TRBV27,TRBJ2-1,TRBD2,TGTGCCAGCAGTTTACAGAGTTCCGGGGGACTATCCTACAATGAGCAGTTCTTC,CASSLQSSGGLSYNEQFF
few,TRBV6-6,TRBJ1-4,TRBD1,TGTGCCAGCAGCAGGGGGCTGAGTGAAAAACTGTTTTTT,CASSRGLSEKLFF
.,TRBV7-2,TRBJ2-1,.,TGTGCCAGCAGCCCCGTGGGGGGAATCTACAATGAGCAGTTCTTC,CASSPVGGIYNEQFF
.,TRBV7-6,TRBJ2-1,TRBD2,TGTGCCAGCAGCGTTAGCGGGAGCTCCTACAATGAGCAGTTCTTC,CASSVSGSSYNEQFF
.,TRBV7-9,TRBJ1-1,.,TGTGCCAGCAGCTACGGGGCTCGTGGCACTGAAGCTTTCTTT,CASSYGARGTEAFF
.,TRBV11-2,TRBJ1-1,TRBD1,TGTGCCAGCAGCCCCAGGGGGGCCGAAGCTTTCTTT,CASSPRGAEAFF
.,TRBV19,TRBJ1-1,.,TGCGCAAGCCAAAGCCGACCCAACACTGAAGCTTTCTTT,CASQSRPNTEAFF
.,TRBV5-6,TRBJ1-1,.,TGTGCCAGCAGTCCCCTGACAGGGAACACTGAAGCTTTCTTT,CASSPLTGNTEAFF
.,TRBV10-3,TRBJ1-1,TRBD1,TGTGCCACCGGACAGGGCGGGGACACTGAAGCTTTCTTT,CATGQGGDTEAFF
.,TRBV5-1,TRBJ1-4,.,TGCGCCAGTACAGACTCTCCCAATGAAAAACTGTTTTTT,CASTDSPNEKLFF
.,TRBV5-1,TRBJ2-1,TRBD2,TGCGCCAGCAGCTCCCCCGAGGCGGGAGGGCCCTACAATGAGCAGTTCTTC,CASSSPEAGGPYNEQFF
.,TRBV27,TRBJ1-2,.,TGTGCCAGCGGAGGGGCGCAGGCCTCTAACTATGGCTACACCTTC,CASGGAQASNYGYTF
few,TRBV28,TRBJ1-5,.,TGTGCCAGCAGCTCGATATTTGGGGGGAGTGGGAATCAGCCCCAGCATTTT,CASSSIFGGSGNQPQHF
.,TRBV2,TRBJ2-1,.,TGTGCCAGCAGCACCACAGGAGTGCCCTACAATGAGCAGTTCTTC,CASSTTGVPYNEQFF
.,TRBV28,TRBJ2-2,.,TGTGCCAGCAGTGCGCCCGTGGGGGAGCTGTTTTTT,CASSAPVGELFF
.,TRBV13,TRBJ2-3,TRBD2,TGTGCCAGCAGCTTGTCTAGCGGGATGGGAGATACGCAGTATTTT,CASSLSSGMGDTQYF
.,TRBV2,TRBJ1-1,.,TGTGCCAGCAGAATCGTCCCTGAAGCTTTCTTT,CASRIVPEAFF
.,TRBV5-5,TRBJ2-3,.,TGTGCCAGTAGCTTGAGATGGTCAATCGAAGATACGCAGTATTTT,CASSLRWSIEDTQYF
.,TRBV27,TRBJ2-2,.,TGTGCCAGCAGTATGAGGACGAACACCGGGGAGCTGTTTTTT,CASSMRTNTGELFF
.,TRBV19,TRBJ2-7,TRBD1,TGTGCCAGTAGCCCAGGGACAGGGCCGTTAGTGGAGCAGTACTTC,CASSPGTGPLVEQYF
.,TRBV7-2,TRBJ2-7,.,TGTGCCAGCAGCTGGGCGGCCCGTAACGAGCAGTACTTC,CASSWAARNEQYF
.,TRBV28,TRBJ2-7,.,TGTGCCAGCAGTCCTATAGACATCCTAAGCTCCTACGAGCAGTACTTC,CASSPIDILSSYEQYF
.,TRBV5-6,TRBJ2-7,.,TGTGCCAGCAGCTTGGGGCGACGCTTTTACGAGCAGTACTTC,CASSLGRRFYEQYF
.,TRBV19,TRBJ1-2,.,TGTGCCAGTAGTAATGAGGGGATTAGCTACTATGGCTACACCTTC,CASSNEGISYYGYTF
.,TRBV6-5,TRBJ1-1,.,TGTGCCAGCAGTGTTCTCGAAGCTTTCTTT,CASSVLEAFF
few,TRBV28,TRBJ2-7,.,TGTGCCAGCGTAAGTTTCTCGGCCAGCCGGGAATACGAGCAGTACTTC,CASVSFSASREYEQYF
.,TRBV9,TRBJ2-3,TRBD2,TGTGCCAGCAGCGTGGAAGCGGGAGCCGCTAATACGCAGTATTTT,CASSVEAGAANTQYF
.,TRBV10-3,TRBJ2-2,TRBD2,TGTGCCATCAGCGGGACTAGCGGGAGTCGGACCGGGGAGCTGTTTTTT,CAISGTSGSRTGELFF
.,TRBV30,TRBJ2-5,TRBD2,TGTGCCTGGAGTGTACCCGGGGGGATGAAGACCCAGTACTTC,CAWSVPGGMKTQYF